The 2 T cell receptor beta chains given below trace back to one sample, sequenced in a study of regulatory T cells in long-lasting Graves disease. Building of the TCR beta libraries involved iRepertoire HTBI primers and Arm-PCR of CDR3 regions. Each CDR3 protein is one row after TCRdb ran MiXCR on the multiplex PCR reads. The table records 200,000 to 250,000 distinct CDR3 sequences, about 16% of them present only once. Time point reported: newly diagnosed GD, antithyroid drugs for less than 3 months. The TCR library was made from RNA that had been extracted from PBMCs in TRIzol. Here the sequenced sample was peripheral blood mononuclear cells (PBMCs), taken at new diagnosis, from a patient treated with antithyroid drugs. The source of these receptors is a female donor with Graves disease.

In its sample, this clonotype was seen many times. This chain connects TRBV7-9 to TRBJ2-3, with TRBD2 matching 11 bases. The CDR3 totals 17 residues. From germline, CDR1 is SEHNR and CDR2 FQNEAQ (reference sequence). The V gene end was trimmed by 5 bases and the J gene end by 2 bases; junction bases not matched to a gene: 9. Written as DNA, the CDR3 is TGTGCCAGCAGCCTCGCCCCGGGACTAGCGGACACAGATACGCAGTATTTT. This translates into CASSLAPGLADTDTQYF.

At least ten counts were recorded for this clonotype. The V call is TRBV7-2, the J call TRBJ2-7; D tentatively fits TRBD1 or TRBD2 (5 bases each). V was clipped by 8 bases and J by 5 bases, with 16 bases between them. The CDR3 consists of 13 residues. Germline V lookup: CDR1 SGHTA, CDR2 FQGNSA. CDR3 nucleotides: TGTGCCAGCCGTCGAGGGACCGGCGACGAGCAGTACTTC. This encodes CASRRGTGDEQYF. The variable domain in full, completed from reference TRBV7-2 and TRBJ2-7, reads GAGVSQSPSNKVTEKGKDVELRCDPISGHTALYWYRQSLGQGLEFLIYFQGNSAPDKSGLPSDRFSAERTGGSVSTLTIQRTQQEDSAVYLCASRRGTGDEQYFGPGTRLTVT.